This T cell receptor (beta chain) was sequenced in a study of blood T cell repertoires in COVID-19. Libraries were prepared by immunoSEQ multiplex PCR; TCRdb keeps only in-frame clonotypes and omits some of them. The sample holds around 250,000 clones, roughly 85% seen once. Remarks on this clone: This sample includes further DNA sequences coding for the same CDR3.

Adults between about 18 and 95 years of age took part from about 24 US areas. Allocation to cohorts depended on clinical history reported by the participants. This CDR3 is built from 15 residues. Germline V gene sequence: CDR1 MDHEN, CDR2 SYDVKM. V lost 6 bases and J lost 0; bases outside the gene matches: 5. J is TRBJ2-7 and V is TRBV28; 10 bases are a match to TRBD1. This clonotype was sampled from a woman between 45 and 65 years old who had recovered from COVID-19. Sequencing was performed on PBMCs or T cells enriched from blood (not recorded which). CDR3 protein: CASSPRTGGSYEQYF. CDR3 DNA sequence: TGTGCCAGCAGCCCGAGGACAGGGGGCTCCTACGAGCAGTACTTC.